This T cell receptor (beta chain) was documented in a study of PD-1 blockade in classical Hodgkin lymphoma (dated by TCRdb to about 2020). Background on the whole study: Nivolumab dosing was 3 mg/kg intravenously every 2 weeks, continuing until either disease progression or unacceptable toxicity. A peripheral blood immune signature of response to PD-1 blockade in classical Hodgkin lymphoma was defined using TCR beta sequencing and CyTOF.

The Qiagen DNeasy kit was used to extract genomic DNA from unsorted PBMCs and from the negatively selected CD4+ and CD8+ fractions. TCR beta CDR3 regions were amplified by immunoSEQ multiplex PCR using primers annealing to V and J segments. A synthetic immune receptor repertoire was used to minimize amplification bias, and any remaining bias was removed computationally after sequencing. Per the original workflow: Repertoire diversity was quantified as the Shannon entropy index using custom Python scripts. The unsorted, CD4+ and CD8+ repertoires were each analyzed separately, with the exception of combined analyses, where CD4+ and CD8+ sequences were merged in silico. A clone counted as expanded when the clone's frequency after treatment rose at least 2-fold relative to C1D1, and clones undetected at baseline were given a pseudocount of 0.5. Singleton clones were defined as clones with 0 or 1 copy at C1D1, and non-singleton clones were defined as clones with 2 or more copies. Clones expanded in unsorted samples were annotated as CD4+, CD8+ or unknown by matching protein sequences in sorted samples from the same patient. Wilcoxon tests on paired samples were used to test diversity changes from C1D1 to C4D1. TCRdb obtained this table from immuneACCESS and retained in-frame rearrangements with V and J assigned. These tables miss some clones; where compared with another copy, unresolved V genes account for less than half of the shortfall, and the remainder is unexplained. V and J calls and clone size are copied from that table; D and trimming were computed from the DNA. In this sample the table shows 25,000 to 35,000 clones, approximately 65% of which occur a single time. The ten top clones hold approximately 4% of the sample.

Reading the label with the study, this specimen's time point is: cycle 4 day 1 (C4D1), after 6 weeks of nivolumab. Every trial patient had relapsed following autologous stem cell transplantation, and prior brentuximab vedotin exposure was what differed among cohorts A, B and C. The trial cohort comprised more than 55 patients with relapsed/refractory classical Hodgkin lymphoma whose best overall responses were complete response, partial response or progressive disease. In the multi-cohort phase II CheckMate 205 trial, trial patients received single-agent nivolumab. An independent review committee assessed best overall response using the 2007 International Working Group response criteria. PBMCs from the trial were collected at three points: immediately before nivolumab initiation (C1D1), and during therapy at cycle 2 day 1 and cycle 4 day 1. Peripheral blood was collected in 8 mL Vacutainer Cell Preparation Tubes, from which PBMCs were isolated by centrifugation and then cryopreserved.

Worth noting for this clone: Its recognized antigen is unknown. No quality values exist for individual bases; no much larger clone is one base distant.

What the authors observed across the whole study: Baseline TCR diversity was reported to be lower in newly diagnosed patients than in healthy donors, and even lower in relapsed/refractory patients. Among trial patients, those achieving complete response had baseline diversity similar to that of newly diagnosed patients, while diversity was significantly lower in partial responders and progressors. CD4+ but not CD8+ TCR diversity rose significantly by C4D1 (p=0.0027 vs p=0.16), most apparent in complete responders (p=0.02). The study was restricted to a single clinical trial cohort, and the causes of repertoire differences, possibly disease activity or prior therapy, were left undefined. Lower diversity was observed in patients in whom nivolumab was started less than 1 year after ASCT, and these patients were excluded from later analyses so that confounding by immune reconstitution would be avoided.

The receptor's source is a human donor with classical Hodgkin lymphoma. The sequenced sample was peripheral blood mononuclear cells (PBMCs), obtained before the fourth cycle of nivolumab.

In nucleotides, the sequence is TGTGCCATCAGTGAACTTCTATTCGGGGAGGACACCGGGGAGCTGTTTTTT. The translation is CAISELLFGEDTGELFF. The chain is made from TRBV10-3 and TRBJ2-2; the D segment could be TRBD2, given 6 matching bases. Trimming at the junction amounts to 3 bases on V and 3 bases on J, and the germline ends lie 17 bases apart. The CDR3 starts with the cysteine, ends with the phenylalanine, and has 17 residues. CDR3 DNA is the only sequence kept; it has 51 bases, read in frame from the first base. Looking up the germline V gene yields CDR1 ENHRY and CDR2 SYGVKD.